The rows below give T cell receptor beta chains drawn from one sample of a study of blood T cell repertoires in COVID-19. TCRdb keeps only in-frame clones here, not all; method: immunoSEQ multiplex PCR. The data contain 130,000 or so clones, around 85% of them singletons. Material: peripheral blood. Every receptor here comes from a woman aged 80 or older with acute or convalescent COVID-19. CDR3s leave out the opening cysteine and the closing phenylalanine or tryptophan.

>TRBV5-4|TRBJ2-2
ASSFWARAGELF
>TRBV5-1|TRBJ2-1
ASSQLADPRHEQF
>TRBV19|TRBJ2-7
ASKVEGLAYEQY
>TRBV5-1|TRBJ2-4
ASSLVEGIQY
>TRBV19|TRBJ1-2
ASSRKTGQGVIVDGYT
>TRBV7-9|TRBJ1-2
ASSKGTVQGYT
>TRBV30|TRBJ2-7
AWSAGTDYEQY
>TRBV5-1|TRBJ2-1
ASREGLAGEKQF
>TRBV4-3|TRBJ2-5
ASSPQLAGHQETQY
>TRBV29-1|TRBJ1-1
SVPGAEAF
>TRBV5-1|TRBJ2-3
ASSLVTGGTDTQY
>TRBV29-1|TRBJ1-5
SVEDGNQPQH
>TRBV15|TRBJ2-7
ATSRDLTGEQY
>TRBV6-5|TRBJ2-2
ASSYPDSEGELF
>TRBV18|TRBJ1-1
ASSPPSGIEAF
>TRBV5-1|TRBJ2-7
ASSRDSYSYEQY
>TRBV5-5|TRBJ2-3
ASSRGGVSTDTQY
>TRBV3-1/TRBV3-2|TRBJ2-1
ASSQGPAGTEQF
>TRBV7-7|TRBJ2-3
ASSLDFQGTQY
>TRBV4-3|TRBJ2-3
ASSLDRTPTDTQY
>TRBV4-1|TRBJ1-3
ASSQEVSSGNTIY
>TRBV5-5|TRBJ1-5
ASSLDYQPQH
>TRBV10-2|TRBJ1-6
ASKPGQNSPLH